This entry lists 14 T cell receptor beta chains sequenced from one sample in a study of blood T cells in healthy people across ages. Primed by a sample-barcoded 5' primer and a J-beta primer mix, a second PCR proceeded for about 6 to 11 cycles. MiXCR, applied by TCRdb to the 5' RACE reads, yields one record per CDR3 protein. This table has hundreds of thousands of distinct CDR3 sequences, 55% to 70% appearing once. Sequencing was done on a sample of blood. Receptor source: a man aged 30-40 years in good health.

The rearrangement uses TRBV19 and TRBJ2-5; TRBD2 might be the D (5 bases). The J call is in doubt because the DNA end fits TRBJ2-7 better. Germline V CDR1 and CDR2: LNHDA, SQIVND (reference sequence). The length of the CDR3 is 14 residues. The CDR3 loop reads CASSITSLTYEQYF. The CDR3 coding sequence is TGTGCCAGTAGTATTACTAGTCTTACTTACGAGCAGTACTTC.

The J gene is TRBJ2-7, the V gene TRBV20-1, with 7 bases matching TRBD2. The V gene end was trimmed by 8 bases and the J gene end by 9 bases; junction bases not matched to a gene: 16. Germline CDR1 and CDR2: DFQATT and SNEGSKA (reference sequence). The CDR3 covers 13 residues. This CDR3 is CSLLAGALEGQYF. CDR3 in DNA: TGCAGTCTCTTAGCGGGTGCCCTCGAAGGGCAGTACTTC.

The rearrangement links TRBV7-2 to TRBJ2-5; a weak D match, TRBD2 (5 bases). Trimming cost V 2 bases and J 5 bases, with 15 bases left between them. Germline V gene data show CDR1 as SGHTA and CDR2 as FQGNSA. CDR3 size: 15 residues. CDR3: CASSLRTHLLETQYF. CDR3 coding DNA: TGTGCCAGCAGCTTAAGGACTCATCTGTTGGAGACCCAGTACTTC.

This clonotype was counted at least ten times. The J gene is TRBJ2-7, the V gene TRBV20-1, with no clear D. Germline V gives CDR1 DFQATT, CDR2 SNEGSKA (reference sequence). The CDR3 is made up of 14 amino acids. The V end lost 3 bases, the J end lost 1 base, and 13 bases lay between the germline ends. This CDR3 is CSARGQVVSYEQYF. In nucleotides, the CDR3 is TGCAGTGCTAGGGGTCAGGTAGTATCCTACGAGCAGTACTTC.

This clonotype showed up just a few times. The V gene is TRBV20-1, the J gene TRBJ1-5, with D possibly matching TRBD1 (6 bases). The ends were cut back, 5 bases at V and 9 bases at J, with 14 bases in the middle. The CDR3 is 12 amino acids. CDR1 DFQATT and CDR2 SNEGSKA come from the germline V gene (reference sequence). The CDR3 region has the DNA TGCAGTGCTCTAACAGGGTCTTCGCCCCAGCATTTT. The encoded protein is CSALTGSSPQHF.

The chain recombines TRBV10-3 with TRBJ2-7, with 7 nucleotides matching TRBD1. The closer fit of TRBJ2-5 to the DNA end suggests the J call may be wrong. CDR3 size: 14 residues. Per germline, CDR1 ENHRY and CDR2 SYGVKD. The CDR3 DNA is TGTGCCATCAGTACCGGGACAGATCAAGAGACCCAGTACTTC. Its protein product is CAISTGTDQETQYF.

This clonotype was observed a few times. This chain uses TRBV29-1 with TRBJ2-1; D call uncertain. This CDR3 has 13 residues. The germline V gene has CDR1 SQVTM and CDR2 ANQGSEA. Trimming took 5 bases from V and 0 from J, leaving 8 bases between them. The CDR3 region is CSVSRFSYNEQFF. DNA of the CDR3: TGCAGCGTTTCTAGATTCTCCTACAATGAGCAGTTCTTC.

The chain employs TRBV29-1 and TRBJ2-1, with D maybe TRBD1 (5 bases). V was shortened by 8 bases and J by 2 bases, with 13 bases between the two germline ends. The CDR3 is 13 amino acids. CDR1 SQVTM and CDR2 ANQGSEA come from the germline V gene. The CDR3 is CSTEGDAYNEQFF. CDR3 in DNA: TGCAGCACCGAAGGGGATGCCTACAATGAGCAGTTCTTC.

The chain employs TRBV4-2 and TRBJ2-7; 7 nucleotides agree with TRBD2. With V trimmed by 0 bases and J by 1 base, 21 bases remained unmatched. Germline CDR1 and CDR2: LGHNA and YNFKEQ. The CDR3 has 21 residues. DNA for the CDR3: TGTGCCAGCAGCCAAGAGAACGTACATAGTAACGCGGGAGTAGAGTCCTACGAGCAGTACTTC. Translated, it gives CASSQENVHSNAGVESYEQYF.

The chain links TRBV5-1 to TRBJ2-3; weak D call: TRBD2 (6 bases). CDR1 SGHRS and CDR2 YFSETQ come from the germline V gene. V was pared by 2 bases and J by 6 bases, with 16 bases between. This CDR3 is built from 15 residues. CDR3 loop: CASSFSGAPGDTQYF. DNA for the CDR3: TGCGCCAGCAGCTTTAGCGGAGCCCCAGGGGATACGCAGTATTTT.

The CDR3 nucleotides are TGCGCCAGCAGCCAAGTTCTAAATGGGGCCTACGAGCAGTACTTC. Translating gives CASSQVLNGAYEQYF. This chain joins TRBV4-3 and TRBJ2-4, with D hard to call. The J call could be wrong; TRBJ2-7 is a better fit for the DNA end. The germline V gene encodes CDR1 LGHNA and CDR2 YSLEER. CDR3 length equals 15 residues.

This rearrangement joins TRBV4-1 to TRBJ2-3; D unresolved. Trimming left V 0 bases short and J 0 bases short, with 10 bases between. Germline V gives CDR1 MGHRA, CDR2 YSYEKL. The CDR3 sequence is 16 residues long. In nucleotides, the CDR3 is TGCGCCAGCAGCCAAGATCCAAACCCTAGCACAGATACGCAGTATTTT. Protein product: CASSQDPNPSTDTQYF.

This clonotype came up a few times. The J gene is TRBJ1-2, the V gene TRBV7-2; D remains ambiguous. The germline CDR1 and CDR2 sequences are SGHTA and FQGNSA. V lost 2 bases and J lost 8, with 15 bases in between. The CDR3 is 14 residues long. The CDR3 coding sequence is TGTGCCAGCAGCTTACGGGATCTTCACGGAGGCTACACCTTC. Amino acid sequence: CASSLRDLHGGYTF.

This chain links TRBV29-1 with TRBJ2-3; no firm D call. Trimming stripped 2 bases from V and 4 bases from J, with 22 bases between. The germline gives CDR1 SQVTM, CDR2 ANQGSEA. This CDR3 spans 17 amino acids. The CDR3 nucleotides are TGCAGCGTTGAATTCGGTGGGGAACCAGGTTTTTCAGATACGCAGTATTTT. It yields the protein CSVEFGGEPGFSDTQYF.